The source of this T cell receptor beta chain is a study of shared clonotypes between healthy human individuals (dated by TCRdb to 2019 to 2021). Study-wide context: The cohort included three men and a couple of women between 18 and 49 years of age. For each donor, CD4 naive and CD4 memory were each given three plates, CD8 naive was given two plates, and CD8 memory was given one plate. Blood TCR repertoires of five healthy adults were deeply sequenced to estimate repertoire size and the extent of clonotype sharing between individuals. To increase sequencing depth and limit assay-specific biases, different laboratories used diverse techniques to prepare libraries and sequence TCR repertoires. Each donor's leukapheresis produced roughly between roughly 0.85 and 9.5 billion PBMCs.

On this clone itself: Its antigen is currently not known. Base qualities are not at hand, and no much larger clone is one base apart.

Using the deep immunoSEQ assay, TCR CDR3 regions were amplified from genomic DNA by multiplex PCR. Extracted genomic DNA from each cell subset was distributed evenly across all wells of several immunoSEQ 96-well plates, and each plate was treated as a replicate. For sorted subsets, each replicate PCR was loaded with roughly 190 ng genomic DNA, equivalent to 32,000 or so T cell genomes. Purified libraries were measured with a Qubit 3.0 fluorometer, size-checked on a Bioanalyzer 2100, and measured again with the KAPA Library Quantification kit. Every immunoSEQ 96-well plate was sequenced on a dedicated single-read 150-cycle Illumina NextSeq 550 flow cell. The study's own analysis went as follows. Because the immunoSEQ output included only junctional sequences and no quality scores, the filtering could not be the same as the filtering used for full-length reads. Sequences were annotated with PyIR, a Python wrapper for IgBLAST v1.9, using IMGT germline references to assign V/J genes and CDR3. Reads were removed for weak V/J assignments (E-value above 1e-6), missing CDR3, stop codons, out-of-frame junctions, or ambiguous translated residues. V3J clonotypes were defined as sequences sharing an identical inferred V gene, J gene, and CDR3 amino acid sequence. Percentage overlap between repertoires was computed as shared unique clonotypes divided by the size of the smaller repertoire. Three approaches were used to assess repertoire richness: RTK rarefaction, the Chao1 estimator, and Recon v2.1 estimates of unobserved clonotypes. Generation probabilities for all TCRbeta clonotypes obtained by the gDNA method from a handful of donors were computed using OLGA. In its TCRdb copy, this immuneACCESS table keeps in-frame sequences only and misses some clones. Where compared with another copy, unresolved V genes explain less than half of these, and the others have no known cause. That table is the source of V, J and clone size, and D and trimming were worked out from the DNA. The sample table shows roughly 2 million clones, and 95% are seen once. The top ten clones comprise more than 0.1% of the sample.

Overall study outcomes, separate from this receptor: Incomplete sequencing was indicated by rarefaction of sorted-subset datasets, despite the large sequencing depth. When a handful of donors were compared, the shared fraction of clonotypes was approximately 5% for naive CD4, roughly 3.4% for naive CD8, roughly 2.5% for memory CD4, and around 0.37% for memory CD8. Naive subsets generally had larger estimated clonotype richness than memory subsets. Based on pairwise subsampling, the degree of clonotype sharing among donors was expected to be affected by sequencing depth. Because the study included a small number of donors, the genetic and exposure-history diversity represented was limited. Clonotypes shared by all four sorted-subset donors showed higher generation probabilities than non-shared clonotypes. Sampling was limited to blood, and TCR repertoires in tissue likely differ from TCR repertoires in blood.

The CDR3, from cysteine to phenylalanine, totals 15 residues. Only the CDR3 portion is preserved as DNA: 45 bases, with reading frame beginning at the first base. Trimmed from V: 2 bases; trimmed from J: 4 bases; junction bases lacking a gene match: 4. As encoded in the germline V gene (reference sequence), CDR1 is GTSNPN while CDR2 is SVGIG. The donors were healthy, HIV-negative adults who had no recently reported acute infections or vaccinations. Every donor was a Caucasian adult residing in Nashville, Tennessee, USA. Magnetic negative selection was used to enrich CD4+ T cells, after which naive cells were positively selected on CD45RA and the negative fraction became the memory subset. Blood was collected by leukapheresis, and PBMCs were isolated by Ficoll-Histopaque density gradient centrifugation and then cryopreserved in liquid nitrogen vapor phase. Analytical flow cytometry was used to check the purity and quantity of each magnetically sorted T cell population. From each sorted fraction, genomic DNA was isolated and quantified by UV absorbance on a Nanodrop 2000c.

The TCR comes from a man between 18 and 29 years old in good health. The sequenced sample was naive CD4+ T cells sorted from blood. The cell subset or site tag for this specimen amounts to: CD45RA+ positively selected. The V and J genes are TRBV30 and TRBJ2-5, and 13 junctional nucleotides match TRBD2. The DNA sequence is TGTGCCTGGAGTCATCGGACTAGCGGGAGAGAGACCCAGTACTTC. Translated, this gives CAWSHRTSGRETQYF. The full variable domain, with segments outside the CDR3 supplied by the reference TRBV30 and TRBJ2-5 proteins, appears as SQTIHQWPATLVQPVGSPLSLECTVEGTSNPNLYWYRQAAGRGLQLLFYSVGIGQISSEVPQNLSASRPQDRQFILSSKKLLLSDSGFYLCAWSHRTSGRETQYFGPGTRLLVL.